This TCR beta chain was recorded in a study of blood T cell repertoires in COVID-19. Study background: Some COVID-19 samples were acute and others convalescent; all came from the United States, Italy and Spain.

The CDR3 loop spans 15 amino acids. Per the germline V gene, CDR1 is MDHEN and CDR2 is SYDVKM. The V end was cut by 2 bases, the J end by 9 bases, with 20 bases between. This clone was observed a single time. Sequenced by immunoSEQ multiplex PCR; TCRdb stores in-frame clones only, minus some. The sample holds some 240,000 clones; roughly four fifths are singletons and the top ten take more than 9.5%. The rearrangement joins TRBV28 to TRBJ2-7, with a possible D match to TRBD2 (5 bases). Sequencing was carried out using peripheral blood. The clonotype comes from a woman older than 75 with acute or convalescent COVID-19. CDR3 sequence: CASSLPAAGRAGQYF. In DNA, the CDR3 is TGTGCCAGCAGTTTACCTGCCGCGGGCCGAGCTGGGCAGTACTTC.